Here is one TCR beta chain with its context. Its antigen specificity is not known. The sample holds no much larger clone one base away, and base qualities are not on file. The CDR3 spans 16 residues, from the cysteine through the phenylalanine. Only the CDR3 region is kept as DNA, spanning 48 bases read in frame from base 1. V gives up 2 bases and J gives up 3 bases, and the segment between their germline ends measures 17 bases. Looking up the germline V gene yields CDR1 SGHRS and CDR2 YFSETQ. Healthy HIV-negative adults with no recently reported acute infections or vaccinations were included as donors. Every donor was a Caucasian adult living in Nashville, Tennessee, USA. For unsorted samples, about 90 million PBMCs were counted, and genomic DNA was extracted using the QIAamp DNA Blood Mini kit. Blood was obtained by leukapheresis, after which PBMCs were separated by Ficoll-Histopaque density gradient centrifugation and cryopreserved in liquid nitrogen vapor phase.

This record comes from a study of shared clonotypes between healthy human individuals (dated by TCRdb to the early 2020s). Turning to the overall study: The cohort included a few men and a couple of women between 18 and 49 years of age. To estimate repertoire size and how much clonotype sharing occurs between individuals, the study deeply sequenced the blood TCR repertoires of roughly 5 healthy adults. To increase sequencing depth and limit assay-specific biases, TCR repertoire library preparation and sequencing were carried out by different laboratories using diverse techniques. Between about 0.8 and 9 billion PBMCs per donor were obtained by leukapheresis. The paper's findings and limits, for the study overall: Pairwise subsampling led to the expectation that sequencing depth would affect the degree of clonotype sharing among donors. Sampling was restricted to blood, and TCR repertoires in tissues likely differ from the TCR repertoires found in blood. Because the study included only a small number of donors, the genetic and exposure-history diversity represented was limited.

TCR CDR3 regions were amplified from genomic DNA by multiplex PCR using the deep immunoSEQ assay. Extracted genomic DNA from each cell subset was spread evenly across all wells of several immunoSEQ 96-well plates, with each plate serving as a replicate. Each replicate PCR for unsorted PBMC received 300 to 350 ng genomic DNA, equal to approximately 30,000 T cell genomes. Ten immunoSEQ deep assay plates were used to sequence the unsorted PBMC genomic DNA. Purified libraries were quantified with a Qubit 3.0 fluorometer, sized on a Bioanalyzer 2100, and re-quantified with the KAPA Library Quantification kit. Every immunoSEQ 96-well plate was sequenced on a dedicated single-read 150-cycle Illumina NextSeq 550 flow cell. Per the original workflow: Because the immunoSEQ output held only junctional sequences and lacked quality scores, the filtering could not match the filtering applied to full-length reads. Sequences were annotated with PyIR, a Python wrapper for IgBLAST v1.9, using IMGT germline references to assign V/J genes and CDR3. Reads were filtered out if the reads had weak V/J assignments (E-value above 1e-6), no CDR3, stop codons, out-of-frame junctions, or ambiguous translated residues. V3J clonotypes were defined as sequences sharing an identical inferred V gene, J gene, and CDR3 amino acid sequence. Percentage overlap between repertoires was computed as shared unique clonotypes divided by the size of the smaller repertoire. RTK rarefaction, the Chao1 estimator, and Recon v2.1 estimates of unobserved clonotypes were used to assess repertoire richness. Imported from immuneACCESS, the table was reduced by TCRdb to in-frame sequences with V and J called. These copies leave out some clones; in studies compared against another copy, an unresolved V gene accounts for under half, and the cause of the remainder is not known. That table is the source of V, J and clone size, and D and trimming were worked out from the DNA. This sample has roughly 500,000 clones in its table, and approximately 82% of those were observed once. The ten largest clones take up 12% of the sample.

The rearranged chain carries TRBV5-1 and TRBJ1-1, with the D gene not clear enough to name. This clonotype originated in a woman between 35 and 50 years old in good health. Some clones in this sample may be carry-over from other donors' samples. Sequences were obtained from PBMCs. The DNA sequence is given as TGCGCCAGCAGCTTTGGTGCTGCACAAAGGGACACTGAAGCTTTCTTT. Its protein reads: CASSFGAAQRDTEAFF.